Detailed here is one T cell receptor (beta chain). Healthy HIV-negative adults with no recent acute infections or vaccinations were recruited as donors. Profiling relied on immunoSEQ multiplex PCR, and the TCRdb table lists in-frame clones only, not all of them. The table has around 500,000 clones, less than 80% seen once. Germline CDR1 and CDR2: MNHNS and SASEGT. This CDR3 has 15 amino acids. V shed 3 bases, J shed 4 bases, and the junction held 7 bases outside the gene matches. The source of the sample is a study of shared clonotypes between healthy human individuals. This clonotype was obtained from a woman between 40 and 50 years old in good health. Some clones in this sample may be carry-over from other donors' samples. The chain is built from TRBV6-1 and TRBJ2-7, with 9 bases lining up with TRBD2. Source material: PBMCs. This chain's CDR3 is CASSDRTSAGYEQYF. The CDR3 coding sequence is TGTGCCAGCAGTGATCGGACTAGCGCGGGATACGAGCAGTACTTC.